This T cell receptor beta chain was sequenced during a study of regulatory T cells in long-lasting Graves disease. According to the study, TCR beta libraries were built with iRepertoire HTBI primers and CDR3-region Arm-PCR. MiXCR was run by TCRdb on the multiplex PCR reads, yielding one entry per CDR3 protein. The sample carries 350,000 to 550,000 distinct CDR3 sequences, around 14% recorded once. The time point is: newly diagnosed GD, antithyroid drugs for less than 3 months. The authors made the TCR library using RNA they extracted from PBMCs. Each patient gave approximately 9.2 milliliters of EDTA-anticoagulated peripheral blood. Germline V lookup: CDR1 SGHRS, CDR2 YFSETQ. Trimming removed 1 base from V and 1 base from J, with 9 bases in between. This CDR3 comprises 14 residues. The study, taken as a whole, reports: Persistent disease was associated with favored TRBV28 usage and with favored use of TRBJ1-2 and TRBJ2-5.

This clonotype has at least ten counts. What it binds is not known. The data were also submitted as part of a second study, on T cells in Graves' hyperthyroidism and ophthalmopathy. That work states: During a first-round RT-PCR of the TCR CDR3, the HTBI primer set was used.

The chain recombines TRBV5-1 with TRBJ2-7; a possible D gene is TRBD2 (5 bases). The sample here was peripheral blood mononuclear cells (PBMCs), taken at new diagnosis, from a patient treated with antithyroid drugs. The clonotype was recovered from a woman between 25 and 40 years old with Graves disease. CDR3: CASSLYTGSYEQYF. The CDR3 nucleotides read TGCGCCAGCAGCTTGTATACGGGATCCTACGAGCAGTACTTC. The whole variable domain, filled in from reference TRBV5-1 and TRBJ2-7, reads KAGVTQTPRYLIKTRGQQVTLSCSPISGHRSVSWYQQTPGQGLQFLFEYFSETQRNKGNFPGRFSGRQFSNSRSEMNVSTLELGDSALYLCASSLYTGSYEQYFGPGTRLTVT.